A selection of T cell receptor beta chains follows, all from one sample in a study of T cell repertoires in cytomegalovirus infection. TCRdb used MiXCR to reprocess the reads, holding one entry per CDR3 protein. The profile shows 250,000 to 300,000 distinct CDR3 sequences, roughly 26% of them singletons. Sequenced input: PBMCs. Receptor source: a human donor in good health (CMV status not recorded). Some clones in this sample may be carry-over from other donors' samples. The conserved cysteine and the conserved F or W are not part of the CDR3 here. D genes are given only for firm matches.

d_call | j_call | v_call | cdr3_length | cdr3_aa
TRBD1 | TRBJ2-7 | TRBV5-6 | 12 | ASSLSAGGGEQY
TRBD1 | TRBJ1-1 | TRBV11-2 | 12 | ASSFGTGYTEAF
TRBD2 | TRBJ2-7 | TRBV6-2/TRBV6-3 | 17 | ASQDPPGLAGELSYEQY
TRBD2 | TRBJ2-1 | TRBV7-3 | 13 | ASSSTGLGGDEQF
- | TRBJ2-1 | TRBV10-3 | 12 | AIRTGVGSNEQF
TRBD1 | TRBJ1-1 | TRBV11-2 | 13 | ASSSRGNWNTEAF
- | TRBJ2-3 | TRBV20-1 | 14 | SARDWDGASTDTQY
- | TRBJ1-1 | TRBV7-2 | 13 | ASSLGAAMNTEAF
TRBD2 | TRBJ2-7 | TRBV7-2 | 13 | ASSRTSARTYEQY
- | TRBJ1-5 | TRBV19 | 12 | ASSIGVRNQPQH
- | TRBJ1-1 | TRBV29-1 | 11 | SVESGSNTEAF
TRBD1 | TRBJ1-1 | TRBV28 | 13 | ASSFGDRVNTEAF
- | TRBJ2-7 | TRBV28 | 11 | ASSLNKAGEQY
TRBD1 | TRBJ2-5 | TRBV28 | 14 | ASSPIPGQGSETQY
- | TRBJ1-1 | TRBV18 | 13 | ASSPPGGQNTEAF
- | TRBJ2-5 | TRBV29-1 | 10 | SVVGREETQY
- | TRBJ2-4 | TRBV10-3 | 12 | AISESTAKNIQY
TRBD1 | TRBJ1-1 | TRBV28 | 15 | ASTGGTGGWQNTEAF
- | TRBJ2-7 | TRBV2 | 9 | ASSYQSEQY
- | TRBJ2-7 | TRBV7-2 | 15 | ASSLGPFDGRTYEQY
- | TRBJ1-1 | TRBV7-8 | 10 | ASSLEVGGAF
TRBD2 | TRBJ2-7 | TRBV6-1 | 12 | ASSGTSGSYEQY
- | TRBJ2-1 | TRBV7-2 | 11 | ASSPGAMDEQF
- | TRBJ1-3 | TRBV6-6 | 11 | ASSYSAANTIY
TRBD1 | TRBJ1-3 | TRBV18 | 13 | ASSPLTGEGNTIY
TRBD1 | TRBJ2-2 | TRBV4-3 | 13 | ASARDRRYTGELF
TRBD2 | TRBJ2-1 | TRBV6-2/TRBV6-3 | 14 | ASSDSGTSGSHEQF
TRBD1 | TRBJ2-7 | TRBV18 | 13 | ASSPGQGGPYEQY
TRBD1 | TRBJ1-1 | TRBV12-3/TRBV12-4 | 14 | ASSPTDRGPNTEAF
- | TRBJ2-1 | TRBV12-3/TRBV12-4 | 13 | ASSFKGREYNEQF
- | TRBJ1-5 | TRBV20-1 | 11 | SAKQGSDQPQH
- | TRBJ2-1 | TRBV7-6 | 12 | ASSLEVGSNEQF
- | TRBJ1-6 | TRBV7-9 | 15 | ASSLDLGRSYNSPLH
TRBD1 | TRBJ1-6 | TRBV7-8 | 13 | ASSSTGNYNSPLH
TRBD2 | TRBJ2-5 | TRBV14 | 14 | ASSPGLAGHQETQY
TRBD1 | TRBJ2-3 | TRBV5-4 | 14 | ASSTYRGQLTDTQY
- | TRBJ2-3 | TRBV27 | 11 | ASSFMGPDTQY
- | TRBJ2-2 | TRBV28 | 12 | ASSVGLPAGELF
TRBD2 | TRBJ2-5 | TRBV27 | 15 | ASSFHGAGGPVETQY
- | TRBJ1-5 | TRBV7-2 | 13 | ASSLVGGTLQPQH
TRBD2 | TRBJ2-2 | TRBV5-4 | 14 | ASSLEGSGGVGELF
- | TRBJ1-2 | TRBV7-2 | 10 | ASSMGGRGYT
- | TRBJ1-2 | TRBV7-2 | 14 | ASSLVKGRPGVGYT
TRBD2 | TRBJ2-7 | TRBV29-1 | 16 | SAAGGAGGTQTLYEQY
TRBD2 | TRBJ2-2 | TRBV20-1 | 12 | SAPSGKLLGELF
- | TRBJ1-1 | TRBV28 | 10 | ASSDSDTEAF
- | TRBJ2-1 | TRBV5-1 | 11 | ASGLFLGAAQF
- | TRBJ1-4 | TRBV11-2 | 13 | ASSLGGTVGEKLF
TRBD1 | TRBJ2-7 | TRBV20-1 | 11 | SAPRQGHYEQY
- | TRBJ2-7 | TRBV7-2 | 14 | ASSPSALQSSYEQY